The clone carrying this T cell receptor beta chain was picked up many times. V shed 0 bases and J shed 2 bases, with 5 bases lying between them. The CDR3 covers 15 residues. Germline V gene data show CDR1 as ENHRY and CDR2 as SYGVKD. The data derive from a study of response to subunit inactivated influenza vaccine. TCRdb reprocessed the RT-PCR reads with MiXCR, giving one entry per CDR3 protein. The top ten hold about an eighth of the sample, which has about 520,000 distinct CDR3 sequences, approximately 7.2% seen once. Source: PBMCs from blood, taken 23 to 25 months after vaccination. The sequence was collected from a man aged 45 to 70 who received an inactivated influenza vaccine. V usage is TRBV10-3 and J usage is TRBJ2-6; D unresolved. The DNA for the CDR3 is TGTGCCATCAGTGAGTCTGGGGCTGGGGCCAACGTCCTGACTTTC. Translation gives CAISESGAGANVLTF.